The clone carrying this T cell receptor (beta chain) was detected only a few times. What it binds is unknown. This specimen belongs to a study of beta chain features in type 1 diabetes. Broader study findings: Shorter templates may be favored by PCR, equally so in patients and controls. Moderate but significant shortening of TCRB CDR3s was recorded in all four CD4+ subsets from Type 1 diabetes patients. Cells carrying high TCR expression could end up over-represented when cDNA is sequenced. Insertions at VDJ junctions were less frequent in type 1 diabetes patients. These patients also deleted more nucleotides at the same junctions.

CD45RO/CCR7/CD25/CD127/CD95/CD27 staining was used to isolate CD4+ naive, central memory, regulatory and stem cell-like memory cells by sorting. CDR1 is SEHNR, CDR2 FQNEAQ, per germline (reference sequence). The V end lost 5 bases, the J end lost 2 bases, and 12 bases lay between the germline ends. This CDR3 has 15 amino acids. Reverse transcribing all isolated RNA meant expressed TCRB transcripts were sequenced. The data were produced by immunoSEQ multiplex PCR, yet TCRdb's version contains in-frame clones alone and is incomplete. The sample lists hundreds of thousands of clones, around an eighth seen once, with roughly 0.04% in the top ten.

This clonotype originated in a man aged 18 to 35 with type 1 diabetes. The rearrangement joins TRBV7-9 to TRBJ2-2; D perhaps matches TRBD2 (6 bases). The sequencing input was naive CD4+ T cells from blood. As DNA, the CDR3 is TGTGCCAGCAGCCCCTTTAGCGGAAACACCGGGGAGCTGTTTTTT. Amino acid sequence: CASSPFSGNTGELFF. The entire variable domain, with the rest obtained from reference TRBV7-9 and TRBJ2-2, is as follows: DTGVSQNPRHKITKRGQNVTFRCDPISEHNRLYWYRQTLGQGPEFLTYFQNEAQLEKSRLLSDRFSAERPKGSFSTLEIQRTEQGDSAMYLCASSPFSGNTGELFFGEGSRLTVL.